These 28 T cell receptor beta chains were all obtained from the same sample, sequenced in a study of T cell responses to AZD1222 COVID-19 vaccine. Generated by immunoSEQ multiplex PCR, the TCRdb table keeps only in-frame clones and is missing some. The sample has about 140,000 clones, 80% to 90% seen once. Sequencing used peripheral blood, obtained on day 0 of AZD1222 vaccination. These receptors all come from an adult in good health.

This chain links TRBV2 with TRBJ1-2; no definite D call. Deletions cut 6 bases from V and 7 bases from J, with 15 bases between. Per germline, CDR1 SNHLY and CDR2 FYNNEI. The CDR3 runs to 13 residues. Here the CDR3 reads CASSAGREGGYTF. The CDR3 region has the DNA TGTGCCAGCAGCGCCGGTAGGGAGGGTGGCTACACCTTC.

This rearrangement joins TRBV5-6 to TRBJ1-4; D is undetermined. Germline lookup yields CDR1 SGHDT and CDR2 YYEEEE. This CDR3 spans 14 amino acids. V gave up 1 base and J gave up 1 base, with 5 bases separating them. The CDR3 nucleotides are TGTGCCAGCAGCTTGCCAGGAACTAATGAAAAACTGTTTTTT. Residues: CASSLPGTNEKLFF.

The chain uses TRBV7-9 and TRBJ2-7; D gene ambiguous. V was trimmed by 2 bases and J by 4 bases, leaving 18 bases between them. The CDR3 is 16 amino acids. From germline, CDR1 is SEHNR and CDR2 FQNEAQ (reference sequence). CDR3 loop: CASSLRSDGYLYEQYF. The CDR3 coding sequence is TGTGCCAGCAGCTTAAGAAGCGACGGGTACCTTTACGAGCAGTACTTC.

CDR3 region: CAISDRGVGTEAFF. In nucleotides, the CDR3 is TGTGCCATCAGTGATCGGGGGGTCGGCACTGAAGCTTTCTTT. V gene TRBV10-3 combines with J gene TRBJ1-1; D is perhaps TRBD1 (5 bases). The CDR3 runs to 14 residues. The V gene's germline CDR1 is ENHRY and CDR2 SYGVKD. The germline V and J ends were trimmed by 3 bases and 4 bases, with 12 bases remaining between them.

This chain's CDR3 is CASSITGPTYEQYF. The CDR3, as DNA: TGTGCCAGCAGTATCACAGGTCCGACCTACGAGCAGTACTTC. The J gene is TRBJ2-7, the V gene TRBV27; the D gene is possibly TRBD1 (5 bases). V dropped 5 bases and J dropped 2 bases, with 13 bases sitting between them. This CDR3 has 14 residues. Germline assignment: CDR1 MNHEY and CDR2 SMNVEV (reference sequence).

The chain uses TRBV3-1 (or the pseudogene TRBV3-2) and TRBJ2-7; D gene unclear. The V end was cut by 0 bases, the J end by 2 bases, with 11 bases between. This CDR3 contains 15 residues. CDR1 and CDR2 (germline): LGHDT, YNNKEL (reference sequence). DNA of the CDR3: TGTGCCAGCAGCCAAGATCCGGGCAGCCCCTACGAGCAGTACTTC. Its protein product is CASSQDPGSPYEQYF.

The chain joins TRBV10-2 to TRBJ2-5; tentatively, D is TRBD1 or TRBD2 (7 bases each). Germline V gene data show CDR1 as WSHSY and CDR2 as SAAADI. V was cut by 7 bases and J by 1 base, with 19 bases left in between. The CDR3 is 16 residues long. The CDR3 reads CASIRGRGDSQETQYF. CDR3 DNA: TGCGCCAGCATAAGAGGTCGGGGGGACAGCCAAGAGACCCAGTACTTC.

The genes are TRBV5-1 and TRBJ2-1; TRBD1 matches at 8 bases. Germline values: CDR1 SGHRS, CDR2 YFSETQ. The ends lost 4 bases at V and 9 bases at J; junction bases unmatched: 6. This CDR3 region has 13 residues. The DNA for the CDR3 is TGCGCCAGCAGCCACGGACAGGGACTTGAGCAGTTCTTC. Amino acid sequence: CASSHGQGLEQFF.

The chain joins TRBV5-4 to TRBJ2-3; 15 nucleotides match TRBD2. The V gene end was trimmed by 5 bases and the J gene end by 3 bases; junction bases not matched to a gene: 7. The CDR3 sequence is 17 residues long. Germline V gene data show CDR1 as SGHNT and CDR2 as YYREEE (reference sequence). CDR3 DNA: TGTGCCAGCAGAGGACTAGCGGGAGGGCGTGGAACAGATACGCAGTATTTT. This codes for CASRGLAGGRGTDTQYF.

V is TRBV5-1 and J is TRBJ2-1; a possible D gene is TRBD2 (5 bases). The CDR3 has 15 amino acids. Trimming removed 3 bases at V and 1 base at J, with 11 bases between. Germline V gene sequence: CDR1 SGHRS, CDR2 YFSETQ. CDR3 bases: TGCGCCAGCAGCTCACTGGGAGATTCCTACAATGAGCAGTTCTTC. Its protein product is CASSSLGDSYNEQFF.

J is TRBJ1-4 and V is TRBV7-6; TRBD1 might be the D (6 bases). This CDR3 spans 15 amino acids. V dropped 4 bases and J dropped 8 bases, with 17 bases sitting between them. CDR1 and CDR2 from the germline V gene are SGHVS and FNYEAQ. The chain's CDR3 is CASSSGGGRFEKLFF. The CDR3 nucleotides are TGTGCCAGCAGCTCCGGTGGGGGGCGCTTCGAAAAACTGTTTTTT.

The chain carries TRBV7-9 and TRBJ1-1; 7 bases fit TRBD1. Per germline, CDR1 SEHNR and CDR2 FQNEAQ (reference sequence). The CDR3 runs 15 residues. J lost 1 base, V lost 3 bases, and 5 bases had no gene match. The CDR3 loop reads CASSFTGTENTEAFF. The CDR3 DNA reads as TGTGCCAGCAGCTTTACCGGGACAGAGAACACTGAAGCTTTCTTT.

This sequence joins TRBV4-3 and TRBJ1-2; D gene ambiguous. The V end was cut by 3 bases, the J end by 2 bases, with 10 bases between. The CDR3 is made up of 14 amino acids. Germline CDR1 and CDR2: LGHNA and YSLEER. The CDR3 loop reads CASSQHRGNYGYTF. The CDR3 DNA follows: TGCGCCAGCAGCCAGCATCGAGGCAACTATGGCTACACCTTC.

This chain links TRBV3-1 (or the pseudogene TRBV3-2) with TRBJ2-7; D is ambiguous. Germline-derived CDR1 and CDR2 are LGHDT and YNNKEL (reference sequence). Trimming left V 3 bases short and J 2 bases short, with 11 bases between. The CDR3 runs to 14 residues. The CDR3 reads CASSQLMQTYEQYF. The DNA of the CDR3 is TGTGCCAGCAGCCAGCTAATGCAGACCTACGAGCAGTACTTC.

Points on this clone: The CDR3 ends on some other residue instead of the conserved phenylalanine or tryptophan, so this is likely a read error. No DNA is shown, since the ends of the CDR3 on it are uncertain; the CDR3 is the one TCRdb lists. This sequence joins TRBV11-2 and TRBJ1-2. Germline V gene sequence: CDR1 SGHAT, CDR2 FQNNGV. The CDR3 is 13 residues long, ends included. The CDR3 reads CASSPEAGTPTSS.

V usage is TRBV3-1 (or the pseudogene TRBV3-2) and J usage is TRBJ2-5; D ambiguous. The germline V and J ends were trimmed by 0 bases and 4 bases, with 12 bases remaining between them. This CDR3 has 15 amino acids. Germline CDR1 and CDR2: LGHDT and YNNKEL (reference sequence). CDR3 amino acids: CASSQDRRVLETQYF. CDR3 in DNA: TGTGCCAGCAGCCAAGATCGAAGGGTATTAGAGACCCAGTACTTC.

J is TRBJ1-3 and V is TRBV30, with 7 bases identical to TRBD1. CDR3 length: 15 amino acids. V was pared by 2 bases and J by 0 bases, with 4 bases of the junction left unmatched. CDR1 and CDR2 (germline): GTSNPN, SVGIG (reference sequence). CDR3 in amino acids: CAWSKDRVSGNTIYF. DNA of the CDR3: TGTGCCTGGAGTAAAGACAGGGTCTCTGGAAACACCATATATTTT.

The V and J genes are TRBV6-1 and TRBJ1-1; 9 bases are a match to TRBD1. CDR1 and CDR2 from the germline V gene are MNHNS and SASEGT. V trimming: 1 base; J trimming: 5 bases; junction bases outside the gene matches: 8. CDR3 size: 16 residues. The CDR3 loop is CASSEVTGGPRTEAFF. DNA of the CDR3: TGTGCCAGCAGTGAAGTAACAGGGGGCCCCAGGACTGAAGCTTTCTTT.

V is TRBV7-2 and J is TRBJ1-1, with D hard to call. Trimming cost V 2 bases and J 4 bases, with 14 bases left between them. CDR1 is SGHTA and CDR2 is FQGNSA in the germline V gene. CDR3 length equals 15 residues. The CDR3 spells CASSLYTDPGTEAFF. The DNA of the CDR3 is TGTGCCAGCAGCTTATATACGGACCCAGGCACTGAAGCTTTCTTT.

This chain uses TRBV18 with TRBJ2-7; D tentatively reads TRBD1 or TRBD2 (5 bases each). V was pared by 2 bases and J by 4 bases, with 12 bases between. Germline V gene data show CDR1 as KGHSH and CDR2 as LQKENI. This CDR3 is built from 14 residues. In DNA form, the CDR3 reads TGTGCCAGCTCACCATTGGGGGAGCCATACGAGCAGTACTTC. This encodes CASSPLGEPYEQYF.

This chain uses TRBV6-5 with TRBJ2-1; 13 bases are a match to TRBD2. Germline CDR1 MNHEY, CDR2 SVGAGI. The J segment lost 7 bases and the V segment lost 7 bases, leaving 7 bases of the junction unmatched. This CDR3 comprises 15 residues. The CDR3 region is CASNSGLAGTNEQFF. The CDR3 DNA sequence: TGTGCCAGCAATTCGGGACTAGCGGGAACTAATGAGCAGTTCTTC.

The chain employs TRBV18 and TRBJ2-7; tentative D call: TRBD2 (6 bases). V was cut by 5 bases and J by 7 bases, with 21 bases left in between. The CDR3 totals 15 residues. Germline CDR1 and CDR2: KGHSH and LQKENI. The chain's CDR3 is CASSTGVLGAGEQYF. DNA of the CDR3: TGTGCCAGCTCAACAGGAGTACTAGGCGCGGGGGAGCAGTACTTC.

The gene calls are TRBV6-5 and TRBJ2-2, with D maybe TRBD1 (5 bases). Germline V gene data show CDR1 as MNHEY and CDR2 as SVGAGI. The CDR3 totals 12 residues. Trimming took 2 bases from V and 11 from J, leaving 9 bases between them. The CDR3 DNA reads TGTGCCAGCAGTTACGCAGGGTTTGAGCTGTTTTTT. Its translation: CASSYAGFELFF.

The V gene is TRBV21-1, the J gene TRBJ1-1. TRBV21-1 is annotated as a pseudogene. CDR3 size: 13 residues. CDR3 nucleotide sequence: TGTGCCAGCAGCCACTCTAAGAACACTGAAGCTTTCTTT. It codes for CASSHSKNTEAFF.

The chain joins TRBV12-3 or TRBV12-4 to TRBJ2-7; a possible D gene is TRBD2 (5 bases). V lost 4 bases to trimming and J lost 7 bases, with 8 bases between them. The CDR3 is 11 amino acids. CDR3 in amino acids: CASSSEREQYF. The CDR3 nucleotides read TGTGCCAGCAGTTCCGAGCGGGAGCAGTACTTC.

This clone was counted once. The V and J genes are TRBV11-2 and TRBJ1-1, with D perhaps TRBD1 (6 bases). Trimming removed 0 bases at V and 6 bases at J, with 14 bases between. Germline lookup yields CDR1 SGHAT and CDR2 FQNNGV. This CDR3 is 15 amino acids long. The CDR3 loop is CASSLELMGAAEAFF. In DNA, the CDR3 is TGTGCCAGCAGCTTAGAATTAATGGGGGCGGCTGAAGCTTTCTTT.

This chain connects TRBV6-2 or TRBV6-3 to TRBJ2-1, with unresolved D. The CDR3 length is 14 residues. With 5 bases removed from V and 6 bases from J, the gap between germline ends came to 14 bases. In germline, CDR1 is MNHEY, CDR2 SVGEGT. The DNA of the CDR3 is TGTGCCAGCAGTCGCCTCCCGGGTCCCAATGAGCAGTTCTTC. It is translated as CASSRLPGPNEQFF.

This clone has a single count. DNA for the CDR3: TGTGCCAGCAGTTTAGCGGGGAGTGAGCAGTTCTTC. It codes for CASSLAGSEQFF. The chain employs TRBV28 and TRBJ2-1; D perhaps matches TRBD2 (6 bases). V shed 2 bases and J shed 9 bases, with 8 bases lying between them. Per germline, CDR1 MDHEN and CDR2 SYDVKM. The CDR3 length is 12 residues.